This T cell receptor beta chain is drawn from a study of shared clonotypes between healthy human individuals. Findings and limits, study-wide: Unshared clonotypes carried lower generation probabilities than those common to all four donors. The rarefaction results pointed to incomplete sorted-subset sequencing despite large depth.

This clone has more than one count but fewer than ten. Its target is not known. The same CDR3 can be traced to other DNA sequences in this sample. Genomic DNA of each subset was evenly split across several immunoSEQ plates. Assay used: immunoSEQ multiplex PCR; TCRdb lists only in-frame clones, some missing. The table has under 650,000 clones, 90% to 97% seen once; the top ten hold less than 0.06%. The V and J ends lost 1 base and 0 bases respectively, with 1 base between them. Germline V gene lookup returns CDR1 MNHNS and CDR2 SASEGT. The CDR3 is made up of 13 amino acids. This receptor was identified in a woman aged 25 to 39 in good health. Sequences were obtained from naive CD4+ T cells sorted from blood. This sample's subset: CD45RA+ positively selected. J is TRBJ1-5 and V is TRBV6-1; D not resolved. The CDR3 DNA reads as TGTGCCAGCAGTGAAGTTAGCAATCAGCCCCAGCATTTT. The encoded protein is CASSEVSNQPQHF.